The rows below give T cell receptor beta chains drawn from one sample of a study of shared clonotypes between healthy human individuals. Only in-frame clones appear in the TCRdb table, and some are missing; sequencing was by immunoSEQ multiplex PCR. The sample lists nearly 2 million clones, less than 95% occurring once. Sequenced sample: naive CD8+ T cells sorted from blood. Every receptor here comes from a man aged 18 to 30 in good health. Both conserved end residues are trimmed from each CDR3. Not every row has a clone size; where given, it reads once, few, many or a size class.

>-|TRBV9
ASSVALGSNTGELF
>-|TRBV14
ASSLRTDKGD
>once|TRBV10-2
ASSPGLAGDFAGELF
>-|TRBV7-9
ASSWVGVNNEQF
>-|TRBV7-9
ASSLGGGGLGTEAF
>-|TRBV10-3
AISDLAGISYEQY
>few|TRBV30
AWSFGTGDGYT
>-|TRBV5-6
ASGVKGLAGVGPYEQY
>-|TRBV28
ASSLGGIQRY
>-|TRBV19
ASSMSLFSGETQY
>-|TRBV5-6
ASSFMGGLETQY
>-|TRBV10-3
AIWDDSSTDTQY
>-|TRBV5-4
ASSSLVTDTQY
>-|TRBV28
ASSLGRSNEKLF
>-|TRBV28
ASSSPGTLGGDEQF
>once|TRBV27
ASTVTDTQY
>-|TRBV18
ASSPVRIGGNTGELF
>-|TRBV7-9
ASSLAMSNEQF
>-|TRBV4-3
ASSQEKYGIDTQY
>-|TRBV6-5
ASSYSRGPRSYEQY
>-|TRBV27
ASSLLGSNYEQY
>-|TRBV2
ASKKGGSGEKLF
>-|TRBV2
AMRVLRLLGGSSYNEQF
>once|TRBV5-4
ASSGGTSGENTGELF
>-|TRBV27
ASISMGGEAF
>-|TRBV28
ASSAYRGSSSYEQY
>-|TRBV27
ASSFLGQQF
>-|TRBV10-3
AISEGQGARTGELF
>-|TRBV4-1
ASSQDRTGGLYEQY
>-|TRBV9
ASSVGLAGSEQY
>-|TRBV4-1
ASSQEKGRKVEAF
>-|TRBV5-1
ASSLEDTEAF
>-|TRBV29-1
SVLRTGVFYEQY
>-|TRBV4-3
ASSQDMLSGANVLT
>once|TRBV7-9
ASSLLEVSGWNEQY
>-|TRBV5-1
ASSDSLGTSGDTQY
>once|TRBV7-8
ASSLGYGFNEKLF
>-|TRBV5-6
ASSLDLAGGTYEQY
>-|TRBV5-5
ASSTYRDMPHYEQY
>once|TRBV7-2
ASSVDSRVNTEAF
>once|TRBV5-1
ASSLVGYTEAF
>-|TRBV27
ASSQDTVGETQY
>-|TRBV4-1
ASSVQGASYSPLH
>-|TRBV10-3
AISEGQGGYEQY
>-|TRBV9
ASSDTYGYT
>once|TRBV7-9
ASSLGLAGLMSYNEQF
>-|TRBV5-1
ARGDNTKSSYEQY
>-|TRBV7-9
ASSPLWGTGDYEQY
>-|TRBV6-6
ASSYSGTDIEQY
>once|TRBV7-2
ASSLSLAVTEAF
>-|TRBV7-3
ASSLMGPAVDYEQY
>-|TRBV29-1
SVDDVFYGYT
>-|TRBV29-1
SVGEGLIYEQY
>-|TRBV28
ASTEQSENTEAF
>-|TRBV4-3
ASSESRGHPYEQY
>-|TRBV30
AYTQDSYSYEQY
>-|TRBV30
ACTGQGADYGYT